One and the same sample provided the 5 T cell receptor beta chains below, sequenced in a study of cytomegalovirus exposure and HLA in healthy donors. PCR employed 60 Vbeta and 13 Jbeta primers. The repertoire was sequenced with immunoSEQ multiplex PCR; TCRdb's copy has only in-frame clones and lacks some. This table holds roughly 190,000 clones, over 60% found once. Sequenced material: PBMCs. Source of these receptors: a woman aged 40 to 50 in good health and CMV-seronegative.

The chain couples TRBV9 to TRBJ2-7; D may be TRBD2 (5 bases). Trimming left V 7 bases short and J 5 bases short, with 10 bases between. Germline lookup yields CDR1 SGDLS and CDR2 YYNGEE. The CDR3 is 11 amino acids. In DNA form, the CDR3 reads TGTGCCAGCGGGAGAGACAACGAGCAGTACTTC. This encodes CASGRDNEQYF.

In nucleotides, the CDR3 is TGCAGCGTTGGCGTCATCCTCTCTGGGGCCAACGTCCTGACTTTC. Translating it yields CSVGVILSGANVLTF. The V call is TRBV29-1, the J call TRBJ2-6, with D unresolved. This CDR3 is built from 15 residues. The germline gives CDR1 SQVTM, CDR2 ANQGSEA. V was shortened by 4 bases and J by 0 bases, with 10 bases between the two germline ends.

J is TRBJ1-2 and V is TRBV5-6; the D gene is possibly TRBD1 (6 bases). Trimming shortened V by 4 bases and J by 7 bases, and 14 bases separated the two germline ends. This CDR3 is 13 amino acids long. Germline values: CDR1 SGHDT, CDR2 YYEEEE. The chain's CDR3 is CASSIGQIFGYTF. The CDR3 DNA follows: TGTGCCAGCAGCATTGGACAGATCTTTGGCTACACCTTC. Supplemented by reference TRBV5-6 and TRBJ1-2, the full variable domain reads DAGVTQSPTHLIKTRGQQVTLRCSPKSGHDTVSWYQQALGQGPQFIFQYYEEEERQRGNFPDRFSGHQFPNYSSELNVNALLLGDSALYLCASSIGQIFGYTFGSGTRLTVV.

The chain joins TRBV6-5 to TRBJ2-3; 10 bases line up with TRBD1. V was pared by 4 bases and J by 3 bases, with 4 bases of the junction left unmatched. The CDR3 contains 15 residues. In germline, CDR1 is MNHEY, CDR2 SVGAGI. In DNA form, the CDR3 reads TGTGCCAGCAGTTTCGGACAGGGGGTGACAGATACGCAGTATTTT. Its protein product is CASSFGQGVTDTQYF.

The rearrangement uses TRBV6-6 and TRBJ2-7, with TRBD2 identical over 8 bases. CDR3 length: 13 residues. The germline CDR1 and CDR2 sequences are MNHNY and SVGAGI (reference sequence). The V segment lost 7 bases and the J segment 6 bases; nucleotides outside the gene matches: 8. The CDR3 protein is CASTLLAGGEQYV. DNA for the CDR3: TGTGCCAGCACCCTACTGGCGGGAGGCGAGCAGTACGTC.